This record looks at one TCR beta chain sequence and its context. Its antigen is not identified. With the 5' RACE reads reprocessed, TCRdb shows one record per CDR3 protein and no DNA. The sample totals 400,000 to 450,000 distinct CDR3 sequences. This sample stems from a study of T cells expressing NK-cell markers. General study results and limits: These clonotypes also led the CD3+CD56-NKG2C+ fraction in a handful of donors.

From germline, CDR1 is MDHEN and CDR2 SYDVKM. There are 15 residues in the CDR3. This TCR was recovered from a woman between 18 and 75 years old in good health. The specimen sequenced was blood T cells: a sorted CD56 or NKG2C T cell subset, CD4+ or CD8+ T cells, or bulk PBMC T cells (not recorded which). The gene calls are TRBV28 and TRBJ2-3; the D call from TCRdb, TRBD1, cannot be confirmed without DNA. CDR3 loop: CASRQRGHPTDTQYF.